A single sample gave rise to the 18 T cell receptor beta chains below, sequenced in a study of HIV-infected patients and healthy controls. Around 500 ng RNA was reverse transcribed with alpha and beta constant-region primers. Each of the alpha and beta chains got its own library through chain-specific third strand synthesis with indices. TCRdb fed the 5' RACE reads into MiXCR, producing one record per CDR3 protein. The sample carries approximately 17,000 distinct CDR3 sequences, 9.4% recorded once. No cell fractionation was done, so the repertoire covers all unsorted peripheral blood T cells. Sequenced: blood. These receptors all stem from an adult in good health.

At least ten counts were recorded for this clonotype. This rearrangement joins TRBV19 to TRBJ2-2; 11 bases line up with TRBD2. After removal of 5 bases from V and 5 bases from J, the junction contained 4 bases not matched to a gene. The germline gives CDR1 LNHDA, CDR2 SQIVND (reference sequence). The CDR3 totals 15 residues. The DNA for the CDR3 is TGTGCCAGTAGTCCCGTAGCGGGAGGGACCGGGGAGCTGTTTTTT. Its protein product is CASSPVAGGTGELFF.

This clonotype was found many times. The chain recombines TRBV12-3 or TRBV12-4 with TRBJ2-3, with D unclear. V dropped 2 bases and J dropped 3 bases, with 12 bases sitting between them. The CDR3 runs to 15 residues. CDR3 residues: CASSLRQIKTDTQYF. The CDR3 DNA reads as TGTGCCAGCAGTTTACGGCAGATAAAGACAGATACGCAGTATTTT.

Remarks on this clonotype: Given a much more abundant clone one base away, this may be a read error. The chain has TRBV20-1 and TRBJ2-7, with D possibly TRBD2 on 5 matching bases. The V gene lost 1 base and the J gene lost 5 bases, with 12 bases spanning the gap. The CDR3 runs to 13 residues. Germline CDR1 is DFQATT and CDR2 is SNEGSKA (reference sequence). CDR3 amino acids: CSARGRGCDEQYF. The CDR3 bases are TGCAGTGCTAGAGGAAGAGGGTGTGACGAGCAGTACTTC.

Many counts were recorded for this clonotype. The CDR3 sequence: CASSLTAMNEQFF. The DNA for the CDR3 is TGCGCCAGCAGCTTGACAGCTATGAATGAGCAGTTCTTC. The chain joins TRBV5-1 to TRBJ2-1; D call uncertain. CDR1 and CDR2 from the germline V gene are SGHRS and YFSETQ. V lost 1 base to trimming and J lost 7 bases, with 9 bases between them. There are 13 residues in the CDR3.

This clonotype is classed as medium-sized. The chain carries TRBV12-5 and TRBJ1-6; D gene unclear. Trimming removed 1 base at V and 10 bases at J, with 8 bases between. The CDR3 is 13 residues long. From germline, CDR1 is LGHNT and CDR2 FRNRAP. CDR3 in amino acids: CASGLDRASPLHF. The CDR3 DNA follows: TGTGCTAGTGGTTTGGACAGAGCCTCACCCCTCCACTTT.

This clonotype was seen at least ten times. This sequence joins TRBV12-3 or TRBV12-4 and TRBJ2-2; D unresolved. This CDR3 spans 13 amino acids. Trimming left V 2 bases short and J 6 bases short, with 7 bases between. CDR3 sequence reads: CASSLRESGELFF. CDR3 coding DNA: TGTGCCAGCAGTTTAAGGGAATCCGGGGAGCTGTTTTTT.

This clonotype was detected ten times or more. The chain carries TRBV5-1 and TRBJ1-4, with a possible D match to TRBD1 (5 bases). The ends were cut back, 4 bases at V and 10 bases at J, with 23 bases in the middle. The CDR3 is made up of 16 amino acids. CDR1 and CDR2 from the germline V gene are SGHRS and YFSETQ. The CDR3 loop reads CASSQGPGLGTGKLFF. The CDR3 nucleotides are TGCGCCAGCAGCCAAGGGCCGGGCCTCGGAACAGGAAAACTGTTTTTT.

The genes are TRBV2 and TRBJ2-2; no clear D. From germline, CDR1 is SNHLY and CDR2 FYNNEI. The CDR3 contains 12 residues. The V and J ends lost 7 bases and 4 bases respectively, with 7 bases between them. The CDR3 sequence: CASTVGTGELFF. The DNA of the CDR3 is TGTGCCAGCACGGTGGGCACCGGGGAGCTGTTTTTT.

This chain connects TRBV6-5 to TRBJ2-3; 9 bases map to TRBD2. Germline V gene lookup returns CDR1 MNHEY and CDR2 SVGAGI. The CDR3 loop spans 17 amino acids. V trimming: 0 bases; J trimming: 8 bases; junction bases outside the gene matches: 12. The CDR3: CASSYSMASGIGGTQYF. For the CDR3, the DNA is TGTGCCAGCAGTTACTCGATGGCTAGCGGGATTGGGGGTACGCAGTATTTT.

The gene calls are TRBV12-3 or TRBV12-4 and TRBJ2-3; D is undetermined. This CDR3 spans 16 amino acids. Trimming left V 4 bases short and J 3 bases short, with 17 bases between. The CDR3 loop reads CASSSPLGWLTDTQYF. The CDR3 coding sequence is TGTGCCAGCAGTTCACCTCTAGGGTGGTTGACAGATACGCAGTATTTT.

This clonotype was recorded many times. V and J are TRBV2 and TRBJ1-5, with 10 bases that match TRBD1. Trimming cost V 5 bases and J 7 bases; bases outside gene matches: 5. The CDR3 has 14 amino acids. The V gene's germline CDR1 is SNHLY and CDR2 FYNNEI. The CDR3, as DNA: TGTGCCAGCAGTCCGGGACAGGGGCACCAGCCCCAGCATTTT. This sequence encodes CASSPGQGHQPQHF.

The rearrangement joins TRBV7-9 to TRBJ2-5, with 8 bases identical to TRBD1. Trimming removed 1 base from V and 5 bases from J; junction bases left unmatched: 6. The CDR3 spans 15 residues. Germline CDR1 and CDR2: SEHNR and FQNEAQ (reference sequence). The CDR3 loop is CASSLEQGAYETQYF. The CDR3 region has the DNA TGTGCCAGCAGCTTAGAGCAGGGGGCTTATGAGACCCAGTACTTC. The full variable domain, its missing parts supplied by reference TRBV7-9 and TRBJ2-5, is DTGVSQNPRHKITKRGQNVTFRCDPISEHNRLYWYRQTLGQGPEFLTYFQNEAQLEKSRLLSDRFSAERPKGSFSTLEIQRTEQGDSAMYLCASSLEQGAYETQYFGPGTRLLVL.

At least ten counts were recorded for this clonotype. The rearrangement links TRBV19 to TRBJ2-7; D tentatively reads TRBD1 or TRBD2 (6 bases each). Germline V gene data show CDR1 as LNHDA and CDR2 as SQIVND (reference sequence). The CDR3 is made up of 11 amino acids. The V end was cut by 11 bases, the J end by 3 bases, with 11 bases between. CDR3 nucleotide sequence: TGTGCCGCTGGAGGGGGCTACGAGCAGTACTTC. This translates into CAAGGGYEQYF.

This clonotype was detected many times. The chain joins TRBV5-1 to TRBJ1-1; TRBD1 aligns across 8 bases. CDR1 and CDR2 from the germline V gene are SGHRS and YFSETQ. The J segment lost 7 bases and the V segment lost 2 bases, leaving 1 base of the junction unmatched. The CDR3 contains 12 residues. The CDR3 sequence: CASSFGQGEAFF. DNA for the CDR3: TGCGCCAGCAGCTTCGGACAGGGTGAAGCTTTCTTT.

The chain employs TRBV11-2 and TRBJ2-1; 8 bases are shared with TRBD2. After removal of 2 bases from V and 1 base from J, the junction contained 22 bases not matched to a gene. Germline V CDR1 and CDR2: SGHAT, FQNNGV. The CDR3 length is 22 residues. The CDR3 nucleotides read TGTGCCAGCAGCTTAATAGGTCTAGCGGGCCAATTTCACTCCAGGTCCTACAATGAGCAGTTCTTC. This encodes CASSLIGLAGQFHSRSYNEQFF.

By proportion, this clonotype is medium-sized. The genes are TRBV7-6 and TRBJ2-3; tentative D call: TRBD1 (5 bases). Germline V CDR1 and CDR2: SGHVS, FNYEAQ. The V and J ends lost 5 bases and 4 bases respectively, with 10 bases between them. CDR3 length equals 13 residues. The CDR3 loop is CASSGSGSDTQYF. The CDR3 region has the DNA TGTGCCAGCAGCGGGTCAGGGTCAGATACGCAGTATTTT.

This clonotype has a count of ten or more. This sequence joins TRBV5-4 and TRBJ2-7, with 10 nucleotides matching TRBD1. The germline V gene encodes CDR1 SGHNT and CDR2 YYREEE (reference sequence). The CDR3 length is 14 residues. The V gene end was trimmed by 4 bases and the J gene end by 5 bases; junction bases not matched to a gene: 6. This CDR3 reads CASSPDRGYDEQYV. The CDR3 nucleotides read TGTGCCAGCAGCCCGGACAGGGGGTATGACGAGCAGTACGTC.

This clonotype was seen repeatedly, ten times or more. The rearrangement uses TRBV29-1 and TRBJ1-2; tentative D call: TRBD1 (5 bases). This CDR3 is 12 amino acids long. Trimming cost V 6 bases and J 6 bases, with 14 bases left between them. The germline V gene has CDR1 SQVTM and CDR2 ANQGSEA. CDR3 DNA sequence: TGCAGCGTAAGGGGAGGGGCCGATGGCTACACCTTC. Amino acids: CSVRGGADGYTF. Based on the CDR3 plus reference TRBV29-1 and TRBJ1-2, the full variable domain is SAVISQKPSRDICQRGTSLTIQCQVDSQVTMMFWYRQQPGQSLTLIATANQGSEATYESGFVIDKFPISRPNLTFSTLTVSNMSPEDSSIYLCSVRGGADGYTFGSGTRLTVV.